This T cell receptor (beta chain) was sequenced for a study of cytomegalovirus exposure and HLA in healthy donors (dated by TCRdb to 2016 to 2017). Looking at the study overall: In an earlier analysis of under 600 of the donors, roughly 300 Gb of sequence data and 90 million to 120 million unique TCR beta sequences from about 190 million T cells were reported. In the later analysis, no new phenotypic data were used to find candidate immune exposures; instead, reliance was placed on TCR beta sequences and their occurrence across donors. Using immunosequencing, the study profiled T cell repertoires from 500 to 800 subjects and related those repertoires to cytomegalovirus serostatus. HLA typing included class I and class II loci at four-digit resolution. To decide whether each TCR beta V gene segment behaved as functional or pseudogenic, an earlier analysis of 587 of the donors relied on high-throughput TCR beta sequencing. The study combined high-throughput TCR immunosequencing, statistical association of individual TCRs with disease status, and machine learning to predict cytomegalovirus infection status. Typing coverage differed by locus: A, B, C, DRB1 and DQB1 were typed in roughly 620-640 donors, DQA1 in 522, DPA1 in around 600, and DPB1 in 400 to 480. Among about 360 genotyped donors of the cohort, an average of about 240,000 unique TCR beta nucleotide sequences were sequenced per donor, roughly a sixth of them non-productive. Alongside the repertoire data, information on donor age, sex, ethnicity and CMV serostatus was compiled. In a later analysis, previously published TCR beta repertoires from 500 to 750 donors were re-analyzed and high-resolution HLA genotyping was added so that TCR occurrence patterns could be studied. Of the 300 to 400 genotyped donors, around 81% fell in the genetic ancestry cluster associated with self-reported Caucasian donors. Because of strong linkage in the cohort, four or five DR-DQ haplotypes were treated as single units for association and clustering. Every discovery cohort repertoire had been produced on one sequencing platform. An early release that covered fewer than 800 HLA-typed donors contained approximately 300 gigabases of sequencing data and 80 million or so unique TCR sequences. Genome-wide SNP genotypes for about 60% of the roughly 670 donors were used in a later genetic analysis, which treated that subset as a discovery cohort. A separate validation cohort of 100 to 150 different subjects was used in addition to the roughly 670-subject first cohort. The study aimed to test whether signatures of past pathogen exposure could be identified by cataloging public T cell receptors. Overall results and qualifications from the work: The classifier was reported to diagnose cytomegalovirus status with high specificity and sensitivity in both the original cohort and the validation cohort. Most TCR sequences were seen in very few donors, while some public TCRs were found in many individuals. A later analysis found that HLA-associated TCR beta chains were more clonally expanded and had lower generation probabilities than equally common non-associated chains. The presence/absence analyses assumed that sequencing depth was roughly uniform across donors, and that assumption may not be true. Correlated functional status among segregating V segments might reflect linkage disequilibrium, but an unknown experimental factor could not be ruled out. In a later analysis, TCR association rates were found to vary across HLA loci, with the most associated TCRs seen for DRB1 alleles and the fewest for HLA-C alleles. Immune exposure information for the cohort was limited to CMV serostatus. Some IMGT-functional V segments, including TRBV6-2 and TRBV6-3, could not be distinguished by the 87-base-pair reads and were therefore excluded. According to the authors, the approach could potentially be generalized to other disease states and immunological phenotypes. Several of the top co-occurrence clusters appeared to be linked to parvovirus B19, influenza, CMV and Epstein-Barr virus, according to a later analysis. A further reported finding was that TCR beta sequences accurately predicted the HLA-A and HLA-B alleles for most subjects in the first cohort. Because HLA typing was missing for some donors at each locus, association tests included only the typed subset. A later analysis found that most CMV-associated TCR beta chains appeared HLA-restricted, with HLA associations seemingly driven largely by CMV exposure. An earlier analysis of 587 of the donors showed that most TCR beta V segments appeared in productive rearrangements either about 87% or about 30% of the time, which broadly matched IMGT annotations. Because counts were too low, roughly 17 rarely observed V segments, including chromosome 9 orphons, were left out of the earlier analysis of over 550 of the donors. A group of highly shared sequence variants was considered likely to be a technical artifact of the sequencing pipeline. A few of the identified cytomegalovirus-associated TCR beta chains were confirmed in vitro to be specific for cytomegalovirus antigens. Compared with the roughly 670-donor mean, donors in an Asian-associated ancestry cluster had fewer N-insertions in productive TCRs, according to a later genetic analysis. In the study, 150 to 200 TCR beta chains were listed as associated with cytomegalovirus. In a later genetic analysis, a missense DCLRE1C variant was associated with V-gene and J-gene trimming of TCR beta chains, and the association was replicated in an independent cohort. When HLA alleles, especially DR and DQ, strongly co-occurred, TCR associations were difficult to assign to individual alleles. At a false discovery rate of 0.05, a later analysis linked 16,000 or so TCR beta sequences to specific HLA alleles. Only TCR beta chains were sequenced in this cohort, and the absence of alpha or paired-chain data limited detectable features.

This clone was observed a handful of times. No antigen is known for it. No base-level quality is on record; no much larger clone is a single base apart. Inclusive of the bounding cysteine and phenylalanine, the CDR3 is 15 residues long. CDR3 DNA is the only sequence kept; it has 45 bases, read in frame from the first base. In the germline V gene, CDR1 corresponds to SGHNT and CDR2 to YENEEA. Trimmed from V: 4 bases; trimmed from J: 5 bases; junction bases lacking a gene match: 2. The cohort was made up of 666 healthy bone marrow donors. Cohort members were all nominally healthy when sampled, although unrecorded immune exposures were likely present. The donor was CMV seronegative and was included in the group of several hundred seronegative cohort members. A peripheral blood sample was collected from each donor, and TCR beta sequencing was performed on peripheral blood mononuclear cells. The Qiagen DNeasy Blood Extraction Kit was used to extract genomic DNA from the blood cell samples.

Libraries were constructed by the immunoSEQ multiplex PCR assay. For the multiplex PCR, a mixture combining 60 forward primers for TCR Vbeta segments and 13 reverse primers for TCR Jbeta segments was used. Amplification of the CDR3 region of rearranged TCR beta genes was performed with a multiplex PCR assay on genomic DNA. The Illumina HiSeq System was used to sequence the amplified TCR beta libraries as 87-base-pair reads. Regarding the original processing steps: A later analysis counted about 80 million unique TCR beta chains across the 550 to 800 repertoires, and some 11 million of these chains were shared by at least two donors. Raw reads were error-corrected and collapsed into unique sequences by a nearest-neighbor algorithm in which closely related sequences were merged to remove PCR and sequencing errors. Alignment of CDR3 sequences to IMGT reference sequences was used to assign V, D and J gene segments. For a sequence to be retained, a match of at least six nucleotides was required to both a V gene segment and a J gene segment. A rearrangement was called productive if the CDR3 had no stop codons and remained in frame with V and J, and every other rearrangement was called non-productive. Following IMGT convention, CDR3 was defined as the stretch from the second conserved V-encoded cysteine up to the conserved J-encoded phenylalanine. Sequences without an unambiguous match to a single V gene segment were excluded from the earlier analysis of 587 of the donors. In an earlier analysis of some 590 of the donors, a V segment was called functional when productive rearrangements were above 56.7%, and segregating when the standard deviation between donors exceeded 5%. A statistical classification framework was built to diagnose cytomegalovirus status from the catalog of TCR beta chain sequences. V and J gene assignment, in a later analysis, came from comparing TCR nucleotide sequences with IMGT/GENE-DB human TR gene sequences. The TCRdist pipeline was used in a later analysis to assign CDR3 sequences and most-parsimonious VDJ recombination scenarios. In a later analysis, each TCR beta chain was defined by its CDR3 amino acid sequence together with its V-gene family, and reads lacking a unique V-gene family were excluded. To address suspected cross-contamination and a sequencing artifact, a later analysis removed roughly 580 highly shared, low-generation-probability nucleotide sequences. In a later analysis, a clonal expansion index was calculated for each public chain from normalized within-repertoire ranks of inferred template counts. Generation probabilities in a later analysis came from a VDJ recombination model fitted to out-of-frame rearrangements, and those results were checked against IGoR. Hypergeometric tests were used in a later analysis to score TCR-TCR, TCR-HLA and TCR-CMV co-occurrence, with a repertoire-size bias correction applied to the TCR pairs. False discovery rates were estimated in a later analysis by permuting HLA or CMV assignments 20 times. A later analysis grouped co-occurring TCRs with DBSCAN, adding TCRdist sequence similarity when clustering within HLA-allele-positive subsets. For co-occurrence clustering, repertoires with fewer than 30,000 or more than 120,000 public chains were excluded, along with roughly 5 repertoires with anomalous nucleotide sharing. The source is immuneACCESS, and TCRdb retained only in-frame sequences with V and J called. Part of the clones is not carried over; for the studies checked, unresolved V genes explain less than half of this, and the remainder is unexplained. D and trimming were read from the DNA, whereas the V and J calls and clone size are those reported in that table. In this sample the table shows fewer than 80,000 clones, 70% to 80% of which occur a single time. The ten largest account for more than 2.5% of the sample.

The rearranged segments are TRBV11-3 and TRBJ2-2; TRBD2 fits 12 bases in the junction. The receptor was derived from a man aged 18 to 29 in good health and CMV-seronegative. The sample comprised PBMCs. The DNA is TGTGCCAGCAGCTCGCTAGCGGGGGGGACCGGGGAGCTGTTTTTT. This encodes CASSSLAGGTGELFF.